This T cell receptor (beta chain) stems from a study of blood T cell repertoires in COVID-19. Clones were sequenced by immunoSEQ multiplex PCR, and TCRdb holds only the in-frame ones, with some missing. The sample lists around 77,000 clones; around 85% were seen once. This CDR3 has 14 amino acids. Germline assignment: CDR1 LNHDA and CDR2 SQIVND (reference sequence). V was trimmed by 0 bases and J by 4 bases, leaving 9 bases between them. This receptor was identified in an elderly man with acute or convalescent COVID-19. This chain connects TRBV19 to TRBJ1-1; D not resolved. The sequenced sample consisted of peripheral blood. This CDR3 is CASSIDSVGTEAFF. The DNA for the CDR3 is TGTGCCAGTAGTATAGATTCGGTTGGCACTGAAGCTTTCTTT.